This TCR beta chain was recovered during a study of cytomegalovirus exposure and HLA in healthy donors (dated by TCRdb to about 2017). Context from the whole study: According to an earlier analysis of a few hundred of the donors, some 170 million T cells yielded some 110 million unique TCR beta sequences and 276 Gb of sequence data. Typing coverage differed by locus: A, B, C, DRB1 and DQB1 were typed in about 620-630 donors, DQA1 in roughly 500, DPA1 in some 600, and DPB1 in approximately 450. A later genetic analysis used genome-wide SNP genotypes for about 65% of the roughly 670 donors, treating that subset as a discovery cohort. Rather than using new phenotypic data, the later analysis identified candidate immune exposures from TCR beta sequences and from how often those sequences occurred across donors. Roughly 5 DR-DQ haplotypes were handled as single units for association and clustering, since linkage in the cohort was strong. In a later analysis, previously published TCR beta repertoires from several hundred donors were re-analyzed and high-resolution HLA genotyping was added so that TCR occurrence patterns could be studied. The genetic ancestry cluster associated with self-reported Caucasian donors included about four fifths of the roughly 360 genotyped donors. The study aimed to test whether signatures of past pathogen exposure could be identified by cataloging public T cell receptors. In an earlier analysis of 587 of the donors, high-throughput TCR beta sequencing was used to judge whether each TCR beta V gene segment behaved as functional or pseudogenic. HLA typing covered class I and class II loci at four-digit resolution. An early release covering just under 650 HLA-typed donors comprised approximately 300 gigabases of sequencing data and around 86 million unique TCR sequences. A separate validation cohort of roughly 120 different subjects was used in addition to the approximately 700-subject first cohort. To predict cytomegalovirus infection status, the study combined high-throughput TCR immunosequencing, statistical association of individual TCRs with disease status, and machine learning. The T cell repertoires of roughly 660 subjects were profiled by immunosequencing and related to cytomegalovirus serostatus. Every discovery cohort repertoire had been produced on one sequencing platform. Across some 400 genotyped donors of the cohort, an average of roughly 250,000 unique TCR beta nucleotide sequences per donor were sequenced, and approximately 17% of those sequences were non-productive. Donor age, sex, ethnicity and CMV serostatus were compiled together with the repertoire data. What the study reported, not specific to this receptor: The classifier was reported to diagnose cytomegalovirus status with high specificity and sensitivity in both the original cohort and the validation cohort. Linkage disequilibrium might explain the correlated functional status among segregating V segments, but an unknown experimental factor could not be ruled out. According to a later analysis, TCR association rates differed among HLA loci, with DRB1 alleles showing the most associated TCRs and HLA-C alleles showing the fewest. Some IMGT-functional V segments, including TRBV6-2 and TRBV6-3, could not be distinguished by the 87-base-pair reads and were therefore excluded. A few of the identified cytomegalovirus-associated TCR beta chains were confirmed in vitro to be specific for cytomegalovirus antigens. HLA typing was unavailable for some donors at each locus, so association tests used only the typed subset. In a later genetic analysis, a missense DCLRE1C variant was associated with V-gene and J-gene trimming of TCR beta chains, and the association was replicated in an independent cohort. For the cohort, immune exposure information was limited to CMV serostatus. Most CMV-associated TCR beta chains appeared to be HLA-restricted in a later analysis, and the HLA associations seemed to be driven largely by CMV exposure. According to the authors, the approach could potentially be generalized to other disease states and immunological phenotypes. A cluster of highly shared sequence variants was judged likely to represent a technical artifact of the sequencing pipeline. Across donors, most TCR sequences were observed very rarely, whereas some public TCRs were present in many individuals. Specific HLA alleles were associated with 18,000 or so TCR beta sequences at a false discovery rate of 0.05 in a later analysis. When HLA alleles, especially DR and DQ, strongly co-occurred, TCR associations were difficult to assign to individual alleles. Compared with equally common non-associated chains, HLA-associated TCR beta chains in a later analysis were more clonally expanded and had lower generation probabilities. In this cohort, only TCR beta chains were sequenced, and detectable features were limited by the absence of alpha or paired-chain data. In an earlier analysis of 450 to 750 of the donors, most TCR beta V segments appeared in productive rearrangements about 90% or about 30% of the time, broadly matching IMGT annotations. A later analysis reported that several top co-occurrence clusters appeared linked to parvovirus B19, influenza, CMV and Epstein-Barr virus. The earlier analysis of about 600 of the donors excluded 15 to 20 rarely observed V segments, including chromosome 9 orphons, because counts were too low. In a later genetic analysis, fewer N-insertions in productive TCRs were reported among donors in an Asian-associated ancestry cluster than the approximately 630-donor mean. In the study, around 150 TCR beta chains were listed as associated with cytomegalovirus. Roughly uniform sequencing depth across donors was assumed in presence/absence analyses, although this assumption may not hold. A further reported finding was that TCR beta sequences accurately predicted the HLA-A and HLA-B alleles for most subjects in the first cohort.

The cohort comprised several hundred healthy bone marrow donors. At the time of sampling, every cohort member was nominally healthy, though immune exposures that went unrecorded were likely present. The donor tested CMV seronegative, placing the donor among the 350 to 400 seronegative members of the cohort. Every donor gave a peripheral blood sample, and the peripheral blood mononuclear cells from that sample were used for TCR beta sequencing. The Qiagen DNeasy Blood Extraction Kit was used to extract genomic DNA from the blood cell samples. About this clone itself: Its antigen is still unknown. It has no much larger one-base neighbor in the sample; base qualities were not kept.

Library generation was performed with the immunoSEQ multiplex PCR assay. For the multiplex PCR, a mixture combining 60 forward primers for TCR Vbeta segments and 13 reverse primers for TCR Jbeta segments was used. The CDR3 region of rearranged TCR beta genes was amplified from genomic DNA by a multiplex PCR assay. The Illumina HiSeq System was used to sequence the amplified TCR beta libraries as 87-base-pair reads. In the source study's methods: A later analysis tallied around 82 million unique TCR beta chains across the 640 or so repertoires, and about 12 million of those chains were shared by two or more donors. To remove PCR and sequencing errors, raw reads were error-corrected and collapsed into unique sequences using a nearest-neighbor algorithm that merged closely related sequences. V, D and J gene segments were assigned by aligning CDR3 sequences to IMGT reference sequences. For a sequence to be retained, a match of at least six nucleotides to both a V gene segment and a J gene segment was required. A rearrangement was called productive if the CDR3 had no stop codons and remained in frame with V and J, and every other rearrangement was called non-productive. CDR3 was defined according to IMGT convention as the region running from the second conserved V-encoded cysteine to the conserved J-encoded phenylalanine. Sequences without an unambiguous match to a single V gene segment were excluded from the earlier analysis of 450 to 650 of the donors. In an earlier analysis of almost 600 of the donors, a V segment was called functional when productive rearrangements were above 56.7%, and segregating when the standard deviation between donors exceeded 5%. A statistical classification framework was built for diagnosing cytomegalovirus status from the catalog of TCR beta chain sequences. In a later analysis, TCR nucleotide sequences were compared against IMGT/GENE-DB human TR gene sequences so that V and J genes could be assigned. Using the TCRdist pipeline, a later analysis assigned CDR3 sequences along with most-parsimonious VDJ recombination scenarios. In a later analysis, each TCR beta chain was defined by its CDR3 amino acid sequence together with its V-gene family, and reads lacking a unique V-gene family were excluded. To address suspected cross-contamination and a sequencing artifact, a later analysis removed around 590 highly shared, low-generation-probability nucleotide sequences. In a later analysis, a clonal expansion index for each public chain was calculated from normalized within-repertoire ranks of inferred template counts. A later analysis computed generation probabilities with a VDJ recombination model fitted to out-of-frame rearrangements, and checked the results against IGoR. In a later analysis, hypergeometric tests were used to score TCR-TCR, TCR-HLA and TCR-CMV co-occurrence, with a repertoire-size bias correction applied to TCR pairs. In a later analysis, false discovery rates were estimated by permuting HLA or CMV assignments 20 times. In a later analysis, co-occurring TCRs were grouped with DBSCAN, and TCRdist sequence similarity was added when clustering was performed within HLA-allele-positive subsets. For co-occurrence clustering, repertoires with fewer than 30,000 or more than 120,000 public chains were excluded, along with a handful of repertoires with anomalous nucleotide sharing. TCRdb mirrors the immuneACCESS table, restricted to in-frame sequences. Some clones are absent from its copies; in checked studies, under half trace to an unresolved V gene, and the reason for the others is unknown. That table gives V, J and clone size, and the DNA gave D and trimming. The sample profile shows some 150,000 clones; roughly 81% of them were found once. In total, the top ten clones hold roughly 1.6% of the sample.

Trimming takes 3 bases from V and 2 bases from J, and the germline ends sit 10 bases apart. For CDR1 and CDR2, the germline V gene lists SQVTM and ANQGSEA. Measured from the cysteine to the phenylalanine, the CDR3 is 13 residues long. Just the 39-base CDR3 DNA is kept, in frame starting at base 1. The chain is made from TRBV29-1 and TRBJ1-2, with the D gene too uncertain to name. This receptor was obtained from a female donor in good health and CMV-seronegative. Sequenced: PBMCs. This receptor has the CDR3 CSVERATNYGYTF. In nucleotide form, the sequence is TGCAGCGTTGAGAGGGCCACCAACTATGGCTACACCTTC.